These 25 T cell receptor beta chains were sequenced from one sample in a study of CD8+ T cells in alopecia areata (dated by TCRdb to 2016 to 2019). Libraries were made using the immunoSEQ multiplex PCR assay. To provide template for TCR sequencing, every sample had RNA extracted and reverse transcribed into cDNA. Sourced from immuneACCESS, this table was stored by TCRdb with only in-frame sequences that have V and J called. A share of the clones is absent; for the studies checked, an unresolved V gene accounts for under half, and the remainder has no known explanation. The sample profile shows about 170,000 clones; less than 80% of them were found once. Around 10% of the sample is held by the ten biggest clonotypes. Read against the paper, the sample's time point label means: baseline before oral tofacitinib. Source: CD8+ T cells sorted from blood, taken at week 0. The receptors here all came from a human donor with alopecia areata.

Here the CDR3 reads CASSPAGGTTVEQYF. CDR3 coding DNA: TGTGCCAGCAGTCCCGCAGGGGGGACTACAGTGGAGCAGTACTTC. J is TRBJ2-7 and V is TRBV27; D tentatively reads TRBD1 or TRBD2 (7 bases each). The V gene's germline CDR1 is MNHEY and CDR2 SMNVEV (reference sequence). V was trimmed by 5 bases and J by 7 bases, leaving 21 bases between them. The CDR3 totals 15 residues.

The rearrangement links TRBV27 to TRBJ1-6; 7 bases match TRBD1. V lost 4 bases and J lost 6; bases outside the gene matches: 3. There are 14 residues in the CDR3. In germline, CDR1 is MNHEY, CDR2 SMNVEV (reference sequence). DNA of the CDR3: TGTGCCAGCAGTTCGACAGGGATTAATTCACCCCTCCACTTT. Its translation is CASSSTGINSPLHF.

V gene TRBV4-2 combines with J gene TRBJ1-1; TRBD1 agrees at 7 bases. Germline trimming cut 9 bases from V and 1 base from J; bases unmatched to any gene: 11. Germline lookup yields CDR1 LGHNA and CDR2 YNFKEQ. The CDR3 is 15 amino acids. CDR3 protein: CASGYGEGANTEAFF. The CDR3 nucleotides read TGTGCCAGTGGGTACGGAGAGGGGGCGAACACTGAAGCTTTCTTT.

V usage is TRBV5-1 and J usage is TRBJ1-1, with no clear D. The V end was cut by 0 bases, the J end by 0 bases, with 6 bases between. Germline V lookup: CDR1 SGHRS, CDR2 YFSETQ. The CDR3 is made up of 14 amino acids. The CDR3 coding sequence is TGCGCCAGCAGCTTGGACAGAATGAACACTGAAGCTTTCTTT. It yields the protein CASSLDRMNTEAFF.

This chain joins TRBV6-5 and TRBJ1-1; TRBD1 is a possible D gene (6 bases). CDR3 length: 14 amino acids. The germline V gene encodes CDR1 MNHEY and CDR2 SVGAGI. Trimming removed 0 bases from V and 7 bases from J, with 12 bases in between. The CDR3 sequence: CASSYSGGGIEAFF. The CDR3 DNA sequence: TGTGCCAGCAGTTACTCAGGAGGGGGGATTGAAGCTTTCTTT.

The J gene is TRBJ2-5, the V gene TRBV13, with D possibly being TRBD1 (6 bases). The germline V gene encodes CDR1 PRHDT and CDR2 FYEKMQ (reference sequence). This CDR3 spans 15 amino acids. V was clipped by 5 bases and J by 1 base, with 14 bases between them. The CDR3 region is CASSPTGQIQETQYF. The CDR3 nucleotides are TGTGCCAGCAGCCCGACCGGACAGATCCAAGAGACCCAGTACTTC. Complete variable domain (other parts from reference TRBV13 and TRBJ2-5): AAGVIQSPRHLIKEKRETATLKCYPIPRHDTVYWYQQGPGQDPQFLISFYEKMQSDKGSIPDRFSAQQFSDYHSELNMSSLELGDSALYFCASSPTGQIQETQYFGPGTRLLVL.

The chain is built from TRBV30 and TRBJ2-7; possibly TRBD2 for D (6 bases). The germline V gene has CDR1 GTSNPN and CDR2 SVGIG (reference sequence). This CDR3 region has 13 residues. The ends were cut back, 2 bases at V and 3 bases at J, with 11 bases in the middle. Written as DNA, the CDR3 is TGTGCCTGGAGTTTCGGGGGAAGCTACGAGCAGTACTTC. It specifies CAWSFGGSYEQYF.

This clone was detected once. The same CDR3 can be traced to other DNA sequences in this sample. The chain is built from TRBV5-1 and TRBJ2-7; no clear D. The CDR3 length is 11 residues. The V end was cut by 0 bases, the J end by 2 bases, with 0 bases between. CDR1 is SGHRS and CDR2 is YFSETQ in the germline V gene. CDR3 DNA sequence: TGCGCCAGCAGCTTGGCCTACGAGCAGTACTTC. This sequence encodes CASSLAYEQYF.

The gene calls are TRBV19 and TRBJ2-3; 8 bases line up with TRBD1. The germline gives CDR1 LNHDA, CDR2 SQIVND (reference sequence). The CDR3 extends over 16 amino acids. V lost 4 bases, J lost 4 bases, and 10 bases stayed unmatched. For the CDR3, the DNA is TGTGCCAGTAGTACCAAGGGCAGGGGGCGCGCAGATACGCAGTATTTT. As protein: CASSTKGRGRADTQYF.

The table lists this clone with a few counts. This rearrangement joins TRBV27 to TRBJ1-4; possible D gene TRBD1, 5 bases. Trimming removed 2 bases at V and 8 bases at J, with 9 bases between. This CDR3 has 13 amino acids. Per germline, CDR1 MNHEY and CDR2 SMNVEV (reference sequence). The CDR3 sequence is CASSLGGREKLFF. The CDR3 DNA follows: TGTGCCAGCAGTTTAGGGGGTAGGGAAAAACTGTTTTTT.

The chain employs TRBV7-9 and TRBJ1-5, with a possible D match to TRBD1 (6 bases). The CDR3 spans 13 residues. Germline V gives CDR1 SEHNR, CDR2 FQNEAQ (reference sequence). V shed 5 bases and J shed 6 bases, with 11 bases lying between them. CDR3 sequence reads: CASSTNRVQPQHF. As DNA, the CDR3 is TGTGCCAGCAGCACGAACAGGGTTCAGCCCCAGCATTTT.

In this sample, this clone turned up once. The rearrangement links TRBV27 to TRBJ1-1; D unresolved. V was trimmed by 6 bases and J by 1 base, leaving 6 bases between them. The CDR3 is 12 residues long. The germline V gene encodes CDR1 MNHEY and CDR2 SMNVEV (reference sequence). The CDR3 loop is CASSRPNTEAFF. In DNA, the CDR3 is TGTGCCAGCAGCCGACCGAACACTGAAGCTTTCTTT.

This sequence joins TRBV13 and TRBJ2-3; D is unresolved. With 4 bases removed from V and 7 bases from J, the gap between germline ends came to 15 bases. CDR1 and CDR2 (germline): PRHDT, FYEKMQ (reference sequence). The CDR3 sequence is 14 residues long. The CDR3 reads CASSSMMISNTQYF. The DNA for the CDR3 is TGTGCCAGCAGCTCGATGATGATAAGCAATACGCAGTATTTT.

The CDR3 DNA is TGCGCCAGCAGCCAAGATGGAGGGGACACTGAAGCTTTCTTT. It yields the protein CASSQDGGDTEAFF. This sequence joins TRBV4-1 and TRBJ1-1, with TRBD1 as a possible D gene (5 bases). CDR3 size: 14 residues. The germline CDR1 and CDR2 sequences are MGHRA and YSYEKL. Trimming took off 0 bases at V and 3 bases at J, with 8 bases between the two ends.

This rearrangement joins TRBV27 to TRBJ1-1; 7 bases fit TRBD1. V gave up 5 bases and J gave up 2 bases; unmatched junction bases: 5. From germline, CDR1 is MNHEY and CDR2 SMNVEV (reference sequence). There are 14 residues in the CDR3. CDR3 in DNA: TGTGCCAGCAGTCCCCAGGGGGGAAACACTGAAGCTTTCTTT. It codes for CASSPQGGNTEAFF.

Written as DNA, the CDR3 is TGTGCCAGTAGTACCAGTGGTGGTCAGCCCCAGCATTTT. Translating it yields CASSTSGGQPQHF. The chain combines TRBV19 with TRBJ1-5; D unresolved. The V gene's germline CDR1 is LNHDA and CDR2 SQIVND (reference sequence). CDR3 length: 13 residues. V was trimmed by 4 bases and J by 6 bases, leaving 10 bases between them.

The chain is built from TRBV29-1 and TRBJ1-2, with 7 nucleotides matching TRBD1. Trimming cost V 7 bases and J 6 bases; bases outside gene matches: 8. CDR3 length equals 12 residues. Germline V gene data show CDR1 as SQVTM and CDR2 as ANQGSEA. The CDR3 sequence: CSASGTVNGYTF. The DNA of the CDR3 is TGCAGCGCCTCCGGGACAGTCAATGGCTACACCTTC.

This clone showed up just a few times. This chain joins TRBV29-1 and TRBJ2-1; the match to TRBD1 covers 9 bases. Unmatched junction bases numbered 7, after V lost 7 bases and J lost 3 bases. The length of the CDR3 is 14 residues. Germline-derived CDR1 and CDR2 are SQVTM and ANQGSEA. CDR3 nucleotides: TGCAGCGGAACCGGGACAGGGATCTACAATGAGCAGTTCTTC. Its protein is CSGTGTGIYNEQFF.

V usage is TRBV19 and J usage is TRBJ1-5; 8 bases match TRBD1. The V and J ends lost 2 bases and 3 bases, in that order; junction bases with no gene match: 9. Germline CDR1 is LNHDA and CDR2 is SQIVND (reference sequence). The CDR3 is 17 amino acids. The CDR3 protein is CASSIFPGQEFNQPQHF. As DNA, the CDR3 is TGTGCCAGTAGTATATTCCCGGGACAGGAGTTCAATCAGCCCCAGCATTTT.

The V and J genes are TRBV15 and TRBJ2-5; TRBD1 aligns across 7 bases. J lost 2 bases, V lost 6 bases, and 0 bases had no gene match. Germline CDR1 LNHNV, CDR2 YYDKDF (reference sequence). This CDR3 spans 12 amino acids. CDR3 region: CATRDRQETQYF. CDR3 bases: TGTGCCACCAGGGACAGGCAAGAGACCCAGTACTTC.

The chain recombines TRBV5-1 with TRBJ2-7; TRBD1 agrees at 9 bases. The CDR3 totals 14 residues. CDR1 and CDR2 (germline): SGHRS, YFSETQ. The V gene end was trimmed by 4 bases and the J gene end by 5 bases; junction bases not matched to a gene: 7. The CDR3 sequence is CASSMGQGANEQYF. The CDR3 DNA reads as TGCGCCAGCAGCATGGGACAGGGCGCCAACGAGCAGTACTTC.

The CDR3 sequence: CASSEVGNEQFF. DNA for the CDR3: TGTGCCAGCAGTGAGGTTGGGAATGAGCAGTTCTTC. This chain joins TRBV2 and TRBJ2-1; D ambiguous. Germline values: CDR1 SNHLY, CDR2 FYNNEI. V lost 3 bases, J lost 7 bases, and 7 bases lay in between. CDR3 length: 12 amino acids.

This rearrangement joins TRBV5-4 to TRBJ2-2; D uncertain. Germline CDR1 reads SGHNT; CDR2 reads YYREEE (reference sequence). Deletions cut 2 bases from V and 4 bases from J, with 3 bases between. The CDR3 has 12 residues. The CDR3 DNA is TGTGCCAGCAGCTTCTCCACCGGGGAGCTGTTTTTT. It encodes CASSFSTGELFF.

J is TRBJ2-2 and V is TRBV15, with a tentative D call TRBD2 (7 bases). This CDR3 comprises 16 residues. Between the trimmed V and J ends, which lost 3 bases and 7 bases, there was a span of 18 bases. Germline V lookup: CDR1 LNHNV, CDR2 YYDKDF (reference sequence). CDR3 loop: CATSSPIGGRSGELFF. For the CDR3, the DNA is TGTGCCACCAGCAGCCCCATCGGGGGGCGGAGCGGGGAGCTGTTTTTT.

This chain uses TRBV27 with TRBJ2-3; D not certain. The V and J ends lost 3 bases and 0 bases respectively, with 16 bases between them. This CDR3 has 17 amino acids. Germline CDR1 reads MNHEY; CDR2 reads SMNVEV (reference sequence). The CDR3, as DNA: TGTGCCAGCAGTTTCGTCTTTGGGTCTTCTAGCACAGATACGCAGTATTTT. This sequence encodes CASSFVFGSSSTDTQYF.